This entry describes one T cell receptor beta chain. What it recognizes is unknown. This sample is part of a study of T cells after yellow fever vaccination. Overall study findings and caveats: Clonotypes found in both CD4 and CD8 compartments made up a small share. Post-booster repertoires again held most primary-vaccination clones (roughly 95% CD4, over 80% CD8). A faster peak, day 5 versus 15, was reached by the weaker secondary response.

This CDR3 has 12 residues. V gave up 3 bases and J gave up 6 bases, with 9 bases separating them. Germline V lookup: CDR1 LNHNV, CDR2 YYDKDF (reference sequence). By 5'RACE template switching, TCR cDNA was produced, with a universal primer site and UMIs added in the process. From the 5' RACE reads, TCRdb called clonotypes with MiXCR, one entry per CDR3 protein. The sample includes 300,000 to 350,000 distinct CDR3 sequences, approximately 8% of them seen just once. Sequenced material: PBMCs, taken more than 40 days after the first yellow fever vaccination. This sequence was found in a man aged 18 to 29 who received the YFV17D yellow fever vaccine. The chain is built from TRBV15 and TRBJ2-7; no clear D. The CDR3 region has the DNA TGTGCCACCAGCAGTGATGGTCCCGAGCAGTACTTC. It yields the protein CATSSDGPEQYF.